This T cell receptor beta chain comes out of a study of blood T cell repertoires in COVID-19 (dated by TCRdb to about 2020). In terms of the full investigation: Samples covering the acute and convalescent phases of COVID-19 were provided by collaborators in the United States, Italy and Spain. A freely available public database, intended as a resource for researchers studying the immune response to SARS-CoV-2, is where the repertoires were released. Deeply sampled blood TCRbeta repertoires from subjects exposed to, actively infected with, or recovered from COVID-19 were included in the dataset. A de-identified subject ID, COVID-19 status, age in years and sex were almost always included in the sample metadata. Where available, HLA class I and class II types were taken from metadata supplied by the sample provider and were not determined by assay-based typing. The material from the prospective study consisted of cDNA or gDNA derived from T cells, B-cell-depleted T cells, or PBMCs. Samples were obtained from the ongoing ImmuneRACE study (first 160 participants) and from 1,000 to 1,500 subjects provided by 6 global collaborators.

TCRbeta CDR3 regions were amplified from genomic DNA by means of the immunoSEQ Assay, a bias-controlled multiplex PCR. The authors processed their data as follows. Nucleated cell counts per sample were estimated from amplification of reference gene primers within the assay. To quantify the absolute abundance of each unique TCRbeta CDR3 rearrangement, sequence reads were collapsed and filtered. Productive Simpson clonality was computed per sample as the square root of Simpson's diversity index over productive rearrangements. TCRdb re-hosts the immuneACCESS table, in-frame sequences only. Its copies lack some clones; in the studies checked, an unresolved V gene accounts for under half of them, and the cause for the rest is not known. That table is the source of V, J and clone size, and D and trimming were worked out from the DNA. For this sample there are 250,000 to 400,000 clones; about nine tenths appear just once. The top ten hold roughly 2.9% of the sample.

A note on this clone: What this receptor recognizes is not known. Base quality data are lacking; no much larger clone is found one base away.

One collaborating source in Seattle enrolled patients during active infection and followed them longitudinally through the course of disease. Whole blood was collected in K2EDTA tubes by collaborating institutions according to the institutions' own protocols. For TCRbeta analysis, collaborator samples were shipped as frozen whole blood, as isolated PBMCs, or as DNA extracted from either sample type. CDR1 and CDR2 were assigned from the germline V gene as MNHEY and SVGAGI. Cut back by 0 bases and 11 bases, the V and J ends lie 16 bases apart. From the cysteine up to the phenylalanine, the CDR3 has a length of 14 residues. Only the CDR3 portion is preserved as DNA: 42 bases, with reading frame beginning at the first base. What the authors observed across the whole study: Clinical and demographic metadata were provided uncurated, with the amount varying by source and participant.

The sample was peripheral blood. The clonotype comes from a woman in her twenties or thirties with COVID-19, enrolled during active disease. The V and J genes are TRBV6-5 and TRBJ1-2; tentative D gene TRBD1, with 5 bases matching. The DNA sequence is TGTGCCAGCAGTTACTCGGCTGGACAAGCGAGGTACACCTTC. Translated, it gives CASSYSAGQARYTF.